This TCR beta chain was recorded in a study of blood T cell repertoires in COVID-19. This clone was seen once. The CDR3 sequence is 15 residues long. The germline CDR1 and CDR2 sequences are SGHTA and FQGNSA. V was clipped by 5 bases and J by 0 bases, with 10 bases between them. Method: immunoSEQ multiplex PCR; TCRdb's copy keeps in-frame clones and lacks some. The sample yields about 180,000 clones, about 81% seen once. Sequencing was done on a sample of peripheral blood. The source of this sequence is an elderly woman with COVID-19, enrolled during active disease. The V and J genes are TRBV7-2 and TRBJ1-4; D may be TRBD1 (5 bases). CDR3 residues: CASSPQGATNEKLFF. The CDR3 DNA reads TGTGCCAGCAGCCCCCAGGGTGCAACTAATGAAAAACTGTTTTTT.